What follows are 12 T cell receptor beta chains derived from one specimen sequenced in a study of blood T cell repertoires in COVID-19. TCRdb's copy holds only in-frame clones and misses some; the assay was immunoSEQ multiplex PCR. The sample lists fewer than 250,000 clones; approximately 87% were seen once. The sequenced material came from peripheral blood. These receptors were collected from a woman aged 65 to 85 with active or convalescent COVID-19.

This clone was recorded only once. The rearrangement joins TRBV5-1 to TRBJ2-5, with 8 bases fitting TRBD2. V lost 2 bases and J lost 3; bases outside the gene matches: 3. This CDR3 comprises 14 residues. CDR1 is SGHRS, CDR2 YFSETQ, per germline. DNA of the CDR3: TGCGCCAGCAGCTTCACAGCGGGAGAAGAGACCCAGTACTTC. This sequence encodes CASSFTAGEETQYF. The whole variable domain, remainder taken from reference TRBV5-1 and TRBJ2-5, is KAGVTQTPRYLIKTRGQQVTLSCSPISGHRSVSWYQQTPGQGLQFLFEYFSETQRNKGNFPGRFSGRQFSNSRSEMNVSTLELGDSALYLCASSFTAGEETQYFGPGTRLLVL.

V gene TRBV6-5 combines with J gene TRBJ2-7; perhaps TRBD2 as D (7 bases). The ends were cut back, 0 bases at V and 2 bases at J, with 14 bases in the middle. This CDR3 contains 16 residues. Germline CDR1 reads MNHEY; CDR2 reads SVGAGI. CDR3 residues: CASSYSMWGGPYEQYF. The DNA for the CDR3 is TGTGCCAGCAGTTACTCGATGTGGGGGGGCCCCTACGAGCAGTACTTC.

This sequence joins TRBV2 and TRBJ1-5; 7 nucleotides line up with TRBD1. After removal of 7 bases from V and 7 bases from J, the junction contained 10 bases not matched to a gene. From germline, CDR1 is SNHLY and CDR2 FYNNEI. The CDR3 is 14 amino acids. The CDR3 protein is CASNPDRVSQPQHF. In nucleotides, the CDR3 is TGTGCCAGCAACCCAGACAGGGTGAGCCAGCCCCAGCATTTT.

The V call is TRBV4-1, the J call TRBJ2-1; D remains unclear. Germline values: CDR1 MGHRA, CDR2 YSYEKL. This CDR3 region has 15 residues. V was clipped by 1 base and J by 12 bases, with 19 bases between them. This chain's CDR3 is CASSQAAGSGLGQFF. The CDR3 DNA reads TGCGCCAGCAGCCAAGCAGCTGGGTCAGGTTTAGGGCAGTTCTTC.

The rearrangement links TRBV20-1 to TRBJ2-1, with 8 positions matching TRBD2. The CDR3 extends over 11 amino acids. J gave up 10 bases and V 4 bases, and 3 bases lay outside the gene matches. CDR1 and CDR2 from the germline V gene are DFQATT and SNEGSKA (reference sequence). The chain's CDR3 is CSAIAGIEQFF. The CDR3 region has the DNA TGCAGTGCTATAGCGGGGATCGAGCAGTTCTTC.

The chain recombines TRBV5-1 with TRBJ1-5; no firm D call. The V and J ends lost 0 bases and 9 bases respectively, with 13 bases between them. The CDR3 loop spans 14 amino acids. In germline, CDR1 is SGHRS, CDR2 YFSETQ. This CDR3 is CASSLDSSSGPQHF. Here the CDR3 DNA reads TGCGCCAGCAGCTTGGACAGTTCCTCAGGGCCCCAGCATTTT.

This clone has at least ten counts. This chain joins TRBV2 and TRBJ1-6; maybe TRBD1 (6 bases). The V end was cut by 3 bases, the J end by 9 bases, with 12 bases between. The V gene's germline CDR1 is SNHLY and CDR2 FYNNEI. CDR3 length: 14 amino acids. In DNA form, the CDR3 reads TGTGCCAGCAGTGACAGGACAGCACTTTCACCCCTCCACTTT. Translation: CASSDRTALSPLHF.

The gene calls are TRBV3-1 (or the pseudogene TRBV3-2) and TRBJ1-1; 9 nucleotides align to TRBD1. The junction had 11 bases not matched to a gene; V was cut back by 5 bases and J by 10 bases. Germline V gene data show CDR1 as LGHDT and CDR2 as YNNKEL (reference sequence). The CDR3 covers 14 residues. For the CDR3, the DNA is TGTGCCAGCAGCTCCCGGGACAGGGTGTGGGGAGCTTTCTTT. As protein: CASSSRDRVWGAFF.

About this clone: Within the sample, other DNA sequences also encode this same CDR3. The rearrangement links TRBV5-1 to TRBJ2-7; D possibly corresponds to TRBD1 (5 bases). Trimming cost V 2 bases and J 0 bases, with 9 bases left between them. Germline CDR1 and CDR2: SGHRS and YFSETQ. This CDR3 has 14 amino acids. The CDR3 sequence: CASSFTGSSYEQYF. CDR3 bases: TGCGCCAGCAGCTTTACAGGCAGCTCCTACGAGCAGTACTTC.

The chain employs TRBV5-1 and TRBJ2-3, with 8 bases matching TRBD2. The CDR3 is 15 amino acids. V dropped 4 bases and J dropped 7; count of bases not matched to a gene: 11. Germline CDR1 is SGHRS and CDR2 is YFSETQ. CDR3 DNA sequence: TGCGCCAGCAGCCAAGGAGGAGCGGGGGAGAATACGCAGTATTTT. Protein: CASSQGGAGENTQYF.

The V gene is TRBV4-2, the J gene TRBJ2-7; D not certain. This CDR3 is built from 12 residues. V was trimmed by 4 bases and J by 6 bases, leaving 10 bases between them. The V gene's germline CDR1 is LGHNA and CDR2 YNFKEQ. This CDR3 is CASSRALGEQYF. The CDR3 DNA is TGTGCCAGCAGCCGGGCCCTGGGCGAGCAGTACTTC.

The J gene is TRBJ2-7, the V gene TRBV3-1 (or the pseudogene TRBV3-2); perhaps TRBD2 as D (5 bases). The CDR3 covers 13 residues. Per the germline V gene, CDR1 is LGHDT and CDR2 is YNNKEL (reference sequence). V was shortened by 0 bases and J by 7 bases, with 10 bases between the two germline ends. The CDR3 protein is CASSQDWPGEQYF. Written as DNA, the CDR3 is TGTGCCAGCAGCCAAGATTGGCCGGGAGAGCAGTACTTC.